This entry lists 26 T cell receptor beta chains sequenced from one sample in a study of T cells in Graves' hyperthyroidism and ophthalmopathy. TCR beta CDR3 regions were amplified from RNA transcripts. The HTBI primer set served for first-round RT-PCR of the TCR CDR3. TCRdb called the multiplex PCR reads again in MiXCR, with one record for every CDR3 protein. The table includes hundreds of thousands of distinct CDR3 sequences, 35% to 40% detected once. The sequencing input was blood. Source of these receptors: a man younger than 30 with Graves' hyperthyroidism.

V usage is TRBV5-6 and J usage is TRBJ1-4; D gene ambiguous. Deletions cut 4 bases from V and 12 bases from J, with 25 bases between. Germline V lookup: CDR1 SGHDT, CDR2 YYEEEE. This CDR3 has 16 amino acids. Written as DNA, the CDR3 is TGTGCCAGCAGCCCTGCGAACGGCAACCCCTCGGAGGAACTGTTTTTT. Translating gives CASSPANGNPSEELFF.

This clonotype was counted ten times or more. CDR3: CASSPQAYEQYF. CDR3 coding DNA: TGTGCCAGCAGCCCACAGGCCTACGAGCAGTACTTC. The V and J genes are TRBV12-3 or TRBV12-4 and TRBJ2-7, with D possibly being TRBD1 (5 bases). V was pared by 6 bases and J by 2 bases, with 8 bases between. This CDR3 comprises 12 residues.

This chain uses TRBV5-1 with TRBJ2-7; a weak D match, TRBD1 (6 bases). Germline V lookup: CDR1 SGHRS, CDR2 YFSETQ. This CDR3 has 14 residues. Trimming left V 4 bases short and J 1 base short, with 12 bases between. CDR3 in amino acids: CASSTWTESYEQYF. CDR3 bases: TGCGCCAGCAGCACGTGGACAGAGTCCTACGAGCAGTACTTC. Complete variable domain (other parts from reference TRBV5-1 and TRBJ2-7): KAGVTQTPRYLIKTRGQQVTLSCSPISGHRSVSWYQQTPGQGLQFLFEYFSETQRNKGNFPGRFSGRQFSNSRSEMNVSTLELGDSALYLCASSTWTESYEQYFGPGTRLTVT.

Regarding this clonotype: A much larger clone differs by one base, so this may be a read error. The V gene is TRBV6-5, the J gene TRBJ1-6; D gene unclear. V lost 6 bases and J lost 6, with 9 bases in between. The length of the CDR3 is 13 residues. Germline V gene data show CDR1 as MNHEY and CDR2 as SVGAGI. The CDR3 sequence is CASREEINSPLHF. Written as DNA, the CDR3 is TGTGCCAGCAGAGAGGAGATTAATTCACCCCTCCACTTT.

This CDR3 reads CASSYLAGNYGYTF. For the CDR3, the DNA is TGTGCCAGCAGTTACCTGGCAGGGAACTATGGCTACACCTTC. V is TRBV6-5 and J is TRBJ1-2, with a tentative D call TRBD1 (5 bases). The CDR3 runs to 14 residues. V was clipped by 2 bases and J by 2 bases, with 9 bases between them. CDR1 is MNHEY and CDR2 is SVGAGI in the germline V gene.

This clonotype has more than one count but fewer than ten. The V and J genes are TRBV20-1 and TRBJ2-5; 12 bases are shared with TRBD2. The V segment lost 5 bases and the J segment 11 bases; nucleotides outside the gene matches: 21. This CDR3 has 17 residues. CDR1 is DFQATT and CDR2 is SNEGSKA in the germline V gene (reference sequence). CDR3 sequence reads: CSAAPRVQLAGGRSQYF. In DNA, the CDR3 is TGCAGTGCTGCACCTCGGGTACAACTAGCGGGGGGCCGGTCTCAGTACTTC.

The chain recombines TRBV9 with TRBJ2-5, with D perhaps matching TRBD1 or TRBD2 (5 bases each). This CDR3 is built from 13 residues. V was cut by 4 bases and J by 13 bases, with 20 bases left in between. Per germline, CDR1 SGDLS and CDR2 YYNGEE. The CDR3 loop reads CASSHREGDLTYF. The CDR3 DNA sequence: TGTGCCAGCAGCCACCGGGAAGGGGACCTCACGTACTTC.

The chain carries TRBV2 and TRBJ1-1; tentatively, D is TRBD1 (6 bases). Germline V CDR1 and CDR2: SNHLY, FYNNEI. Trimming removed 9 bases from V and 1 base from J, with 12 bases in between. This CDR3 has 13 residues. DNA for the CDR3: TGTGCCAGACCGACGGACAGGAACACTGAAGCTTTCTTT. Residues: CARPTDRNTEAFF.

This clonotype was observed at least ten times. The rearrangement uses TRBV6-1 and TRBJ1-1; no reliable D call. CDR1 is MNHNS, CDR2 SASEGT, per germline. V was shortened by 8 bases and J by 0 bases, with 7 bases between the two germline ends. This CDR3 spans 12 amino acids. The CDR3 protein is CASLGLNTEAFF. The CDR3, as DNA: TGTGCCAGCTTAGGGTTGAACACTGAAGCTTTCTTT.

For the CDR3, the DNA is TGTGCCAGCTTGCGCTCTGAAATCCTCCAAGAGACCCAGTACTTC. Its translation is CASLRSEILQETQYF. The chain has TRBV6-6 and TRBJ2-5; D not resolved. This CDR3 comprises 15 residues. The germline gives CDR1 MNHNY, CDR2 SVGAGI (reference sequence). The V and J ends lost 8 bases and 1 base respectively, with 17 bases between them.

The chain couples TRBV7-9 to TRBJ1-3; D ambiguous. Trimming removed 4 bases at V and 3 bases at J, with 10 bases between. The germline V gene has CDR1 SEHNR and CDR2 FQNEAQ (reference sequence). This CDR3 spans 14 amino acids. The CDR3 region has the DNA TGTGCCAGCAGCTACCCGGGATATGGAAACACCATATATTTT. Its translation is CASSYPGYGNTIYF.

The rearrangement links TRBV7-9 to TRBJ1-4, with no clear D. CDR1 and CDR2 (germline): SEHNR, FQNEAQ (reference sequence). V lost 0 bases, J lost 8 bases, and 13 bases lay in between. The length of the CDR3 is 15 residues. CDR3 loop: CASSLAGERAEKLFF. As DNA, the CDR3 is TGTGCCAGCAGCTTAGCTGGGGAACGGGCGGAAAAACTGTTTTTT.

In nucleotides, the CDR3 is TGTGCCATCAGTGAGCTCGCTAGCGTCGGCACAGATACGCAGTATTTT. This codes for CAISELASVGTDTQYF. This sequence joins TRBV10-3 and TRBJ2-3; maybe TRBD2 (6 bases). Deletions cut 2 bases from V and 1 base from J, with 13 bases between. The CDR3 extends over 16 amino acids. The germline CDR1 and CDR2 sequences are ENHRY and SYGVKD.

This clonotype was counted many times. The chain couples TRBV12-3 or TRBV12-4 to TRBJ2-7; D is undetermined. The CDR3 totals 13 residues. The V end was cut by 1 base, the J end by 2 bases, with 6 bases between. CDR3 sequence reads: CASSLGITYEQYF. The DNA of the CDR3 is TGTGCCAGCAGTTTAGGTATTACCTACGAGCAGTACTTC.

In DNA form, the CDR3 reads TGTGCCAGCAGCCGGGGCCGGGAGATGTTAGAGACCCAGTACTTC. This codes for CASSRGREMLETQYF. The chain is built from TRBV14 and TRBJ2-5; a possible D gene is TRBD2 (6 bases). Germline V gives CDR1 SGHDN, CDR2 FVKESK. V was cut by 4 bases and J by 4 bases, with 16 bases left in between. The CDR3 is made up of 15 amino acids.

The chain is built from TRBV12-3 or TRBV12-4 and TRBJ2-5; 8 bases agree with TRBD1. The CDR3 is 15 amino acids. Trimming at V came to 5 bases and at J to 5 bases, leaving 10 bases not matched to a gene. The CDR3 region is CASSESGQGRETQYF. In nucleotides, the CDR3 is TGTGCCAGCAGTGAATCCGGACAGGGACGGGAGACCCAGTACTTC.

Ten or more counts support this clonotype. The chain combines TRBV9 with TRBJ1-3; D is possibly TRBD1 (5 bases). The CDR3 is 14 residues long. The germline V gene has CDR1 SGDLS and CDR2 YYNGEE. V was cut by 3 bases and J by 4 bases, with 11 bases left in between. CDR3: CASSAGTPGNTIYF. For the CDR3, the DNA is TGTGCCAGCAGCGCCGGGACTCCGGGAAACACCATATATTTT.

The V gene is TRBV6-5, the J gene TRBJ1-6; D is uncertain. The CDR3 loop spans 14 amino acids. CDR1 MNHEY and CDR2 SVGAGI come from the germline V gene. V was clipped by 6 bases and J by 7 bases, with 13 bases between them. The CDR3 region has the DNA TGTGCCAGCAGCCCTGACTTCGCCAATTCACCCCTCCACTTT. Its protein is CASSPDFANSPLHF.

This clonotype was seen repeatedly, ten times or more. This chain connects TRBV24-1 to TRBJ2-7; D perhaps matches TRBD2 (5 bases). CDR1 is KGHDR and CDR2 is SFDVKD in the germline V gene. The CDR3 extends over 13 amino acids. V lost 4 bases and J 7 bases, leaving 13 bases between the germline ends. CDR3 sequence reads: CATSERGKEEQYF. The DNA for the CDR3 is TGTGCCACCAGTGAGAGAGGGAAAGAGGAGCAGTACTTC.

This chain joins TRBV5-4 and TRBJ1-1; no definite D call. Trimming took off 0 bases at V and 0 bases at J, with 12 bases between the two ends. Germline CDR1 and CDR2: SGHNT and YYREEE (reference sequence). The CDR3 spans 16 residues. The CDR3 loop is CASSLGRTTLNTEAFF. The CDR3 DNA reads TGTGCCAGCAGCTTGGGTCGTACAACCTTGAACACTGAAGCTTTCTTT. Together with reference TRBV5-4 and TRBJ1-1, the CDR3 gives the full variable domain: ETGVTQSPTHLIKTRGQQVTLRCSSQSGHNTVSWYQQALGQGPQFIFQYYREEENGRGNFPPRFSGLQFPNYSSELNVNALELDDSALYLCASSLGRTTLNTEAFFGQGTRLTVV.

The sample holds a few counts of this clonotype. The CDR3 protein is CASSQDKREQYF. Here the CDR3 DNA reads TGCGCCAGCAGCCAAGACAAACGCGAGCAGTACTTC. The chain has TRBV4-1 and TRBJ2-7; D unresolved. Germline assignment: CDR1 MGHRA and CDR2 YSYEKL. The V end was cut by 0 bases, the J end by 6 bases, with 6 bases between. The CDR3 is 12 residues long.

Remarks on this clonotype: A single base separates this from a much larger clone, so it may be a read error. J is TRBJ2-2 and V is TRBV10-3; 8 bases line up with TRBD1. Germline CDR1 and CDR2: ENHRY and SYGVKD. With 6 bases clipped from V and 7 bases from J, the junction kept 4 bases outside the gene matches. The CDR3 covers 13 residues. The CDR3 bases are TGTGCCATCAGGGACAGGGCCGACGGGGAGCTGTTTTTT. Its translation: CAIRDRADGELFF.

The gene calls are TRBV28 and TRBJ1-1; D perhaps matches TRBD1 (5 bases). Trimming took off 6 bases at V and 5 bases at J, with 13 bases between the two ends. The CDR3 runs 13 residues. Looked up from germline, CDR1 is MDHEN and CDR2 is SYDVKM. This CDR3 is CASRQEGETEAFF. The CDR3 bases are TGTGCCAGCAGGCAGGAAGGGGAGACTGAAGCTTTCTTT.

This clonotype turned up a few times. The chain employs TRBV7-9 and TRBJ1-1; possible D gene TRBD1, 6 bases. The CDR3 extends over 13 amino acids. The germline V gene encodes CDR1 SEHNR and CDR2 FQNEAQ (reference sequence). Trimming cost V 5 bases and J 5 bases, with 12 bases left between them. CDR3 region: CASSKQGYTEAFF. The CDR3 coding sequence is TGTGCCAGCAGCAAACAGGGTTATACTGAAGCTTTCTTT.

In regard to this clonotype: This is likely a read error, given that the CDR3 carries no conserved phenylalanine or tryptophan at its end. This sequence joins TRBV12-3 or TRBV12-4 and TRBJ2-5; D is undetermined. The ends were cut back, 4 bases at V and 0 bases at J, with 9 bases in the middle. This CDR3 region has 14 residues. CDR3 nucleotide sequence: TGTGCCAGCAGTTCTACAGCGTACCAAGAGACCCAGTACACC. It encodes CASSSTAYQETQYT.

This clonotype was seen once. Given a much more abundant clone one base away, this may be a read error. This CDR3 fails to terminate in the conserved phenylalanine or tryptophan, so it likely reflects a read error. The rearrangement joins TRBV7-2 to TRBJ1-5; the D gene is possibly TRBD1 (5 bases). Germline loops: CDR1 SGHTA, CDR2 FQGNSA. Trimming removed 7 bases from V and 2 bases from J, with 15 bases in between. The CDR3 totals 15 residues. The CDR3 DNA follows: TGTGCCAGCACCGGGGACCCTAGACGCAATCAGCCCCAGCATCTT. Its translation is CASTGDPRRNQPQHL.